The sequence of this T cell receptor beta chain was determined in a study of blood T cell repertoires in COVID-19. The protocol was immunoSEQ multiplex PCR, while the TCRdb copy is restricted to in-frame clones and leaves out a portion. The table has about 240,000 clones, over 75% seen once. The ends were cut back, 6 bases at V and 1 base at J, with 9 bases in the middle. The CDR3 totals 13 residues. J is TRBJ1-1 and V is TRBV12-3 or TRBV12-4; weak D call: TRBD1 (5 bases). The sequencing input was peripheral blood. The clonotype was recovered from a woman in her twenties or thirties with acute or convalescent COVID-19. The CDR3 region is CASRTGQNTEAFF. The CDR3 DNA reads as TGTGCCAGCAGGACCGGACAGAACACTGAAGCTTTCTTT.